This TCR beta chain was retrieved from a study of beta chain features in type 1 diabetes. In all sorted populations, purity surpassed 98%. The CDR3 runs 19 residues. Germline CDR1 is SNHLY and CDR2 is FYNNEI. V lost 2 bases, J lost 7 bases, and 13 bases stayed unmatched. Isolated RNA was reverse transcribed in full, so expressed TCRB transcripts were sequenced. Clones were read by immunoSEQ multiplex PCR, and TCRdb kept only the in-frame ones, dropping some. In the table there are hundreds of thousands of clones, 8% of which are singletons. This clonotype was sampled from a woman in her late teens or twenties in good health. Sequenced: central memory CD4+ T cells from blood. The chain carries TRBV2 and TRBJ2-2; 13 bases fit TRBD2. CDR3: CASSELGLTSGRGRGELFF. The CDR3, as DNA: TGTGCCAGCAGTGAACTTGGGCTAACTAGCGGGAGGGGCCGCGGGGAGCTGTTTTTT. The variable domain in full, with the rest retrieved from reference TRBV2 and TRBJ2-2, is EPEVTQTPSHQVTQMGQEVILRCVPISNHLYFYWYRQILGQKVEFLVSFYNNEISEKSEIFDDQFSVERPDGSNFTLKIRSTKLEDSAMYFCASSELGLTSGRGRGELFFGEGSRLTVL.